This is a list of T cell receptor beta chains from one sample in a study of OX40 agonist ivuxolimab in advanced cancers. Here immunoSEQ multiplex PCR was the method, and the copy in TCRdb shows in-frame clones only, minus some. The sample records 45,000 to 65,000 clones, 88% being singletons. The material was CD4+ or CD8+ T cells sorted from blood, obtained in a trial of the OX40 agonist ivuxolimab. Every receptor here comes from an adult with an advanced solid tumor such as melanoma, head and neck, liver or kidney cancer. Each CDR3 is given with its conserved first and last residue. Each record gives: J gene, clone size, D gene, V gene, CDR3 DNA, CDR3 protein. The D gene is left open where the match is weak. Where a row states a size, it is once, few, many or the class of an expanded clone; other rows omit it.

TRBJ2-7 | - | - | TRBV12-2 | TGTGCAAGTCGCCCCGAGGAGGGGGCGCGCGAGCAGTACTTC | CASRPEEGAREQYF
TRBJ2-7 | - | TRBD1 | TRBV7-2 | TGTGCCAGTCTCCGGGACAGTAGCTCCTACGAGCAGTACTTC | CASLRDSSSYEQYF
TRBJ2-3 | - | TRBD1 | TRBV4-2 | TGTGCCAGCAGCCTTACAGGGGCGACTAGCACAGATACGCAGTATTTT | CASSLTGATSTDTQYF
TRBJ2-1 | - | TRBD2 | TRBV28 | TGTGCCAGCGCTGGACTAGCGTTCGGCGGCAATGAGCAGTTCTTC | CASAGLAFGGNEQFF
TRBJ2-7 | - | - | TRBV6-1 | TGTGCCAGCACGAAGAGGAGCTCCTACGAGCAGTACTTC | CASTKRSSYEQYF
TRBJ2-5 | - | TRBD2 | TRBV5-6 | TGTGCCAGCAGCTCGGGGGGACTAGCGGCACCGGGGTACCAAGAGACCCAGTACTTC | CASSSGGLAAPGYQETQYF
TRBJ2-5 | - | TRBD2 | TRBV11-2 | TGTGCCAGCAGCTCACTAGCGGGAGCTGCAGAGACCCAGTACTTC | CASSSLAGAAETQYF
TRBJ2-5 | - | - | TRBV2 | TGTGCCAGCAGTATAGGACTGGCGGGAAGCCCTTGGGAGACCCAGTACTTC | CASSIGLAGSPWETQYF
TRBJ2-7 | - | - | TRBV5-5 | TGTGCCAGCATCCCAGAACGTCAGCGAAGCGCCGAGCAGTACTTC | CASIPERQRSAEQYF
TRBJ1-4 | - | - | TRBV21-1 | TGTGCCAGCAGCTATCGGACAAAGCCAAGGGAAAAACTGTTTTTT | CASSYRTKPREKLFF
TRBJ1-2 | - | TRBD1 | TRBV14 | TGTGCCAGCAGCCCACGACAGGGTAGCTATGGCTACACCTTC | CASSPRQGSYGYTF
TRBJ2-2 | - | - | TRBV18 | TGTGCCAGCTCATCTACTTGGGGTAGCACCGGGGAGCTGTTTTTT | CASSSTWGSTGELFF
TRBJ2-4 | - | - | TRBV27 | TGTGCCAGCAGTTTCAGGGACAAAAACATTCAGTACTTC | CASSFRDKNIQYF
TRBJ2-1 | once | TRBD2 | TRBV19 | TGTGCCAGTAGTATAACTAGCGGGGGCTTTATTGGTAATGAGCAGTTCTTC | CASSITSGGFIGNEQFF
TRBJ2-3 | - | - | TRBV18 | TGTGCCAGCTCACCGACAGATACGCAGTATTTT | CASSPTDTQYF
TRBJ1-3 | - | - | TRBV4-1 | TGCGCCAGCAGCCATCCTAGCCGCGGAAACACCATATATTTT | CASSHPSRGNTIYF
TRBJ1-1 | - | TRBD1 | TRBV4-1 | TGCGCCAGCAGAAGAACAGGGGGCACTGAAGCTTTCTTT | CASRRTGGTEAFF
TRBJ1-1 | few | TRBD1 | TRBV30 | TGTGCCTGGATCCCTGGACAGGGGAACACTGAAGCTTTCTTT | CAWIPGQGNTEAFF
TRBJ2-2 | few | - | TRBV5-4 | TGTGCCAGCAGCTTGGAAGGGATAGGGGCCGGGGAGCTGTTTTTT | CASSLEGIGAGELFF
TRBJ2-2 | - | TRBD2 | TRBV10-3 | TGTGCCATCTACCGGGAGGGCCGGACCGGGGAGCTGTTTTTT | CAIYREGRTGELFF
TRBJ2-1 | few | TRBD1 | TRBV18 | TGTGCCAGCTCACCGACAGGGGATGAGCAGTTCTTC | CASSPTGDEQFF
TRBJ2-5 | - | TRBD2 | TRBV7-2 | TGTGCCAGCAGCTCAGGACTAGCGGGAGGGCCGAAAAGGGAGACCCAGTACTTC | CASSSGLAGGPKRETQYF
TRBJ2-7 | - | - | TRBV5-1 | TGCGCCAGCAGCTCGGACTGGAGTGGTGACGAGCAGTACTTC | CASSSDWSGDEQYF
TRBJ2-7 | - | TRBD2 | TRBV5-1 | TGCGCCAGCAGCTTGGGCAGGGCTAGCGGGAGCTACGAGCAGTACTTC | CASSLGRASGSYEQYF
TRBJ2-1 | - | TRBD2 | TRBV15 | TGTGCCACCAGCAGAGATCGTCTCAGCGGGGACAATGAGCAGTTCTTC | CATSRDRLSGDNEQFF
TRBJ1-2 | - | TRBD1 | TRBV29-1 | TGCAGCGGCCGACAGGGGTCTGGCTACACCTTC | CSGRQGSGYTF
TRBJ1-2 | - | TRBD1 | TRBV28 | TGTGCCAGCAGTCCACCGACAGGGGGCCCCTATGGCTACACCTTC | CASSPPTGGPYGYTF
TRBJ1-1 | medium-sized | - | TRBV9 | TGTGCCAGCAGCGTAGCGTATCGGGGAGGTGAAGCTTTCTTT | CASSVAYRGGEAFF
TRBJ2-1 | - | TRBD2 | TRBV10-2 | TGCGCCAGCAGCCCCAGCCTGGGGAGGGCCGGTTTGGAGCAGTTCTTC | CASSPSLGRAGLEQFF
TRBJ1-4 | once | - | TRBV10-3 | TGTGCCATCAGGGCAGAAACAGGGAATGAAAAACTGTTTTTT | CAIRAETGNEKLFF
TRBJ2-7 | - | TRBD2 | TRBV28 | TGTGCCAGCAGTTTACGGCTAGCGGGAGGTGCCTACGAGCAGTACTTC | CASSLRLAGGAYEQYF
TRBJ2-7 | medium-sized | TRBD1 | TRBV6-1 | TGTGCCAGCAGTTTCGGGACAGGGAACGAGCAGTACTTC | CASSFGTGNEQYF
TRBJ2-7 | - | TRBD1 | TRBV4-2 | TGTGCCAGCAGCCAAGAGGTAGGCAGGGGGCGCTACGAGCAGTACTTC | CASSQEVGRGRYEQYF
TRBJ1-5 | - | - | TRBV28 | TGTGCCAGCAGGGTCGGGACACGATATCAGCCCCAGCATTTT | CASRVGTRYQPQHF
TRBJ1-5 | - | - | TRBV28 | TGTGCCAGCAGTTTATCTGGGGGCAGTGGGCAGCCCCAGCATTTT | CASSLSGGSGQPQHF
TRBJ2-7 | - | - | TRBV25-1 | TGTGCCAGCAGGCTCGCCTACGAGCAGTACTTC | CASRLAYEQYF
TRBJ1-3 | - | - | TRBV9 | TGTGCCAGCAGCGTAGTACAGGTCTCTGGAAACACCATATATTTT | CASSVVQVSGNTIYF
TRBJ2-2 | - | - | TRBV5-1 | TGCGCCAGCAGCTTGGGGGCAGCGAACACCGGGGAGCTGTTTTTT | CASSLGAANTGELFF
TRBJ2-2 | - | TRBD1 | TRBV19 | TGTGCCAGTAGATCCCGCCGACAGGGCGCGGAGCTGTTTTTT | CASRSRRQGAELFF
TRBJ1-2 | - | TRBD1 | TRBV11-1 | TGTGCCAGCAGCTTCAGGGGGTATGGAGGCTACACCTTC | CASSFRGYGGYTF